The present TCR beta chain was sequenced within a study of blood T cell repertoires in COVID-19. In the authors' workflow: Quantification of nucleated cells was approximated via reference gene primer amplification. Data came from immunoSEQ multiplex PCR; TCRdb stores just in-frame clones and leaves some out. For V, J and clone size, that table is used; D and trimming come from the DNA. The sample has about 270,000 clones; approximately 86% are singletons. The sequenced sample consisted of peripheral blood. The clonotype comes from a woman between 18 and 29 years old with acute or convalescent COVID-19.

CDR3 sequence reads: CASSSLTGGDGYTF. The CDR3 nucleotides are TGTGCCAGCAGCTCACTGACAGGGGGTGATGGCTACACCTTC. This chain joins TRBV7-8 and TRBJ1-2, with 9 bases lining up with TRBD1. Germline V gene sequence: CDR1 SGHVS, CDR2 FQNEAQ. Trimming at V came to 4 bases and at J to 6 bases, leaving 6 bases not matched to a gene. The CDR3 is 14 amino acids.